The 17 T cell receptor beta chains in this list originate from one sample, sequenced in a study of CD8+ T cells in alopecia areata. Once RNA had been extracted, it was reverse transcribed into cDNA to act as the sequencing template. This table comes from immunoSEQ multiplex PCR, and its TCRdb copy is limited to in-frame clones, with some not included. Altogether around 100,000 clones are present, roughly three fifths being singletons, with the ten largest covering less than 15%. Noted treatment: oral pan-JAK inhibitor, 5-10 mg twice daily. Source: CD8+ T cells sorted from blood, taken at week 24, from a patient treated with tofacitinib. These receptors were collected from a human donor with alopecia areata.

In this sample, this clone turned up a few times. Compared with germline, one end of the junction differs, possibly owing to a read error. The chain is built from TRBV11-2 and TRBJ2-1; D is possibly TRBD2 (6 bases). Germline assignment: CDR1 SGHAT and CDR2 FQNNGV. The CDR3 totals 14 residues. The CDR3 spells CASSVEDYLNEQFF. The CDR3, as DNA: TGTGCCAGCAGCGTAGAGGACTACCTCAATGAGCAGTTCTTC.

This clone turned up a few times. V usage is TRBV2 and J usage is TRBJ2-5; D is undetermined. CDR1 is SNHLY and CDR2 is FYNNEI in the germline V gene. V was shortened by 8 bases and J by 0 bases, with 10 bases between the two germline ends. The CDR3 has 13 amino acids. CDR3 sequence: CASVLENQETQYF. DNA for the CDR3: TGTGCCAGCGTTCTGGAGAACCAAGAGACCCAGTACTTC.

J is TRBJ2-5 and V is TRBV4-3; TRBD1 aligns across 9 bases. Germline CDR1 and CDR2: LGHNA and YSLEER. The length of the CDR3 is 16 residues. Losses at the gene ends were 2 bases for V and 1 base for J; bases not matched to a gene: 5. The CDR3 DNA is TGCGCCAGCAGCCAACTTGGGACAGGGACCCAAGAGACCCAGTACTTC. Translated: CASSQLGTGTQETQYF.

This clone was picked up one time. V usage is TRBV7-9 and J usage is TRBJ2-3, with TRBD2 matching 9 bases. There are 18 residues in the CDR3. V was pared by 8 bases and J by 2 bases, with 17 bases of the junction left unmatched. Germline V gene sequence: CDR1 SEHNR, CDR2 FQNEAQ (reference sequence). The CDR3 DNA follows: TGTGCCAGCTCCCCCTGGGCCGCGGGGGGGCCTTTCACAGATACGCAGTATTTT. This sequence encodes CASSPWAAGGPFTDTQYF.

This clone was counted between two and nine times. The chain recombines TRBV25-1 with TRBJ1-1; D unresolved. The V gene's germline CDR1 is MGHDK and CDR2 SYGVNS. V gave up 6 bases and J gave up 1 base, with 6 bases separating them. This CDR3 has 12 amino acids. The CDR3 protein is CASRVENTEAFF. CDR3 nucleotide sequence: TGTGCCAGCAGGGTGGAGAACACTGAAGCTTTCTTT.

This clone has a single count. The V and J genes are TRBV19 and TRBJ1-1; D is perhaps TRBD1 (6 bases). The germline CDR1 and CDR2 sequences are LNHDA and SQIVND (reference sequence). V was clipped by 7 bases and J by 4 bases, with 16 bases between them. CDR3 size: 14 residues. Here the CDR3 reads CASMNPGEGTEAFF. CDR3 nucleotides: TGTGCCAGTATGAATCCAGGGGAGGGCACTGAAGCTTTCTTT.

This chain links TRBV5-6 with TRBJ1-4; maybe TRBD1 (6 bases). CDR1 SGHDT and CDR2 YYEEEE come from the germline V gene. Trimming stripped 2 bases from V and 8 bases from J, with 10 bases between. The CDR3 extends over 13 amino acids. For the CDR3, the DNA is TGTGCCAGCAGCTTCACAGGGTCGGAAAAACTGTTTTTT. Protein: CASSFTGSEKLFF.

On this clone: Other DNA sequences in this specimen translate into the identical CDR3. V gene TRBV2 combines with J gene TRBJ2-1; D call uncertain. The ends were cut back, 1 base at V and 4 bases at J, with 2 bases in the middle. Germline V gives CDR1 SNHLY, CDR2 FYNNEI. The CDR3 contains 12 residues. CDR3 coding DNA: TGTGCCAGCAGTGAAGAATACAATGAGCAGTTCTTC. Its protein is CASSEEYNEQFF.

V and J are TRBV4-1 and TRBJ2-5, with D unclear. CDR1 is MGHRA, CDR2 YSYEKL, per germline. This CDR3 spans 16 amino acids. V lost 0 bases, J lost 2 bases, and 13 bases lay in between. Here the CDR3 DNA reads TGCGCCAGCAGCCAAGATGTATTGGGGATTCAAGAGACCCAGTACTTC. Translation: CASSQDVLGIQETQYF.

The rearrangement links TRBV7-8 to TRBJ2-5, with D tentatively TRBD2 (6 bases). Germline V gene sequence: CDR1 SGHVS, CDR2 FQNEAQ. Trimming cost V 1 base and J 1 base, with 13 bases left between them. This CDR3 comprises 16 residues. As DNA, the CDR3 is TGTGCCAGCAGCTTAGGGCTTGGGGGGATCCAAGAGACCCAGTACTTC. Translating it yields CASSLGLGGIQETQYF.

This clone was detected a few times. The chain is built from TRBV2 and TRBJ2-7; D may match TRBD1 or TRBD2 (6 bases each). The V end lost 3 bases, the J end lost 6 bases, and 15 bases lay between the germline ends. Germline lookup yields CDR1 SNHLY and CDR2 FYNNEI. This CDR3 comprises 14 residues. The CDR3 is CASSDETGTLEQYF. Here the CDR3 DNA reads TGTGCCAGCAGTGACGAAACAGGGACTCTCGAGCAGTACTTC.

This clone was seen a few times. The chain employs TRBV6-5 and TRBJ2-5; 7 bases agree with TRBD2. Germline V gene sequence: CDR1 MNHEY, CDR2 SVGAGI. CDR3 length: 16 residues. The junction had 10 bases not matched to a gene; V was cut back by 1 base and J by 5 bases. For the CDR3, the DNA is TGTGCCAGCAGTTACTTTTTGGGGGGGTCGGTGGAGACCCAGTACTTC. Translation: CASSYFLGGSVETQYF.

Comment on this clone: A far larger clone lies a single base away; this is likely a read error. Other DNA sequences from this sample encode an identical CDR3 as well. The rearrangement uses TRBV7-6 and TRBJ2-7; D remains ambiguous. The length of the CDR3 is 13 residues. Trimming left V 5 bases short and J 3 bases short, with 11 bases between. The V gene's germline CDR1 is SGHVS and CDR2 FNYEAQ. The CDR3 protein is CASSPGPNYEQYF. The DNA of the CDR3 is TGTGCCAGCAGCCCCGGGCCAAACTACGAGCAGTACTTC.

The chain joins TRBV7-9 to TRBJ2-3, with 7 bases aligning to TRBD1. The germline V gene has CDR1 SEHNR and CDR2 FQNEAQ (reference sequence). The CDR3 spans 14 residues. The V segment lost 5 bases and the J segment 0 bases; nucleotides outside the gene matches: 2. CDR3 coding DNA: TGTGCCAGCAGCGGGACAGTTAGCACAGATACGCAGTATTTT. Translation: CASSGTVSTDTQYF.

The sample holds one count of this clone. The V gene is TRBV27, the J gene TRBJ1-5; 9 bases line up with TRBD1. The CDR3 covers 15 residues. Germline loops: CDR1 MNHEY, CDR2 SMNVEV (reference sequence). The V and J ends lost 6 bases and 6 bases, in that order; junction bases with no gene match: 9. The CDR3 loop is CASSSGTGFPQPQHF. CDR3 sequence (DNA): TGTGCCAGCAGCTCCGGGACAGGGTTCCCTCAGCCCCAGCATTTT.

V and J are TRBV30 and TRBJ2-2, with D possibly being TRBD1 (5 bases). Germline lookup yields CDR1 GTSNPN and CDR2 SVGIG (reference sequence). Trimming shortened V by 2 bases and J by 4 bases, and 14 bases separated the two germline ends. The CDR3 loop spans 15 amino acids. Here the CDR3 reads CAWSLPTDGTGELFF. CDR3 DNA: TGTGCCTGGAGTTTGCCGACAGATGGCACCGGGGAGCTGTTTTTT.

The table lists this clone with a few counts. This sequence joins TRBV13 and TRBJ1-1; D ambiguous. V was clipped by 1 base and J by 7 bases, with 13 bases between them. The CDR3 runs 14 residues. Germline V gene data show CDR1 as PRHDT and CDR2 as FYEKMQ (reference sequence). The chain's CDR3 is CASSLERYPHEAFF. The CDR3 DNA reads TGTGCCAGCAGCTTAGAAAGATACCCGCATGAAGCTTTCTTT.